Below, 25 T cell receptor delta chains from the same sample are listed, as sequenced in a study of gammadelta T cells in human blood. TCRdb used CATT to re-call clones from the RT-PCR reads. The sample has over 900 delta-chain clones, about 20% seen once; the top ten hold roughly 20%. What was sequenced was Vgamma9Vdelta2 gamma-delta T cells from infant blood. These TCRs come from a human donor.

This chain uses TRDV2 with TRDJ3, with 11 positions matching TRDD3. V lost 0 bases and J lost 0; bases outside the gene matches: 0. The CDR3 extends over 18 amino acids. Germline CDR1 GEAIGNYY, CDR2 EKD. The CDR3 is CACDTLGDTSWDTRQMFF. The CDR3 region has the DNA TGTGCCTGTGACACCCTGGGGGATACCTCCTGGGACACCCGACAGATGTTTTTC.

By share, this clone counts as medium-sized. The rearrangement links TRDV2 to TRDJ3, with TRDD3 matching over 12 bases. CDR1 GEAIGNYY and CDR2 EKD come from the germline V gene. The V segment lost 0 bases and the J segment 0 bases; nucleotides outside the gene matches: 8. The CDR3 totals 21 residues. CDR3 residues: CACDTLLGDTRSSWDTRQMFF. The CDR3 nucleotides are TGTGCCTGTGACACCTTACTGGGGGATACTCGTAGCTCCTGGGACACCCGACAGATGTTTTTC.

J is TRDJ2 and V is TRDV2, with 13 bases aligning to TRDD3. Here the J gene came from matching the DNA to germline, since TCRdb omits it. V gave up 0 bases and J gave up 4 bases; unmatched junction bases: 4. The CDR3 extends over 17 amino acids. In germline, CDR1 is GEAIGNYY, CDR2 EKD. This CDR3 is CACDTVLGDTGTAQLFF. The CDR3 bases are TGTGCCTGTGACACCGTACTGGGGGATACGGGGACAGCACAACTCTTCTTT.

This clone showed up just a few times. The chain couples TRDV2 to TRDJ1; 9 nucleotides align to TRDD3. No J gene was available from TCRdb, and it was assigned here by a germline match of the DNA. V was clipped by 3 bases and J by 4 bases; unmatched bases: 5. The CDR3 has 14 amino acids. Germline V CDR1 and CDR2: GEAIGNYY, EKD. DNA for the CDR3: TGTGCCTGTGACCCGGTACTGGGGGACGATAAACTCATCTTT. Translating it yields CACDPVLGDDKLIF.

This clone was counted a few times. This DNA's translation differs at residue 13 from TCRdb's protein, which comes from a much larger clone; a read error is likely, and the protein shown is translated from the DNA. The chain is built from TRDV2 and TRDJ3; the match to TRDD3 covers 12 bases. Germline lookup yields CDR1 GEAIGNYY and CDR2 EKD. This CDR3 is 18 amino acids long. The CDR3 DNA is TGTGCCTGTGACACCGTACTGGGGGATACCTGGGACAACCGACAGATGTTTTTC. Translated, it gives CACDTVLGDTWDNRQMFF.

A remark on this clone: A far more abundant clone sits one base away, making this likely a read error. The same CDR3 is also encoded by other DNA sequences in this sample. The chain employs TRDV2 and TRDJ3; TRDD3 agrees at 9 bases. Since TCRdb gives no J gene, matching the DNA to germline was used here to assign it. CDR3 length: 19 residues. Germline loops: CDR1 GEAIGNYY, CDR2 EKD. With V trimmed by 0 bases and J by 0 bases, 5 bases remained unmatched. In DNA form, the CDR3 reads TGTGCCTGTGACACCGTACTGGGGGAAAGCTCCTGGGACACCCGACAGATGTTTTTC. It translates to CACDTVLGESSWDTRQMFF.

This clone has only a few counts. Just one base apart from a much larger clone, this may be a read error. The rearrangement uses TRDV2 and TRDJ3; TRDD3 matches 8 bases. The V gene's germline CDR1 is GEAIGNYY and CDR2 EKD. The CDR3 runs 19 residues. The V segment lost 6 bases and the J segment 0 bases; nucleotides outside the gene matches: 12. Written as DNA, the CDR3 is TGTGCCTGTAACAGTACTGGGGGGCCCAGCTCCTGGGACACCCGACAGATGTTTTTC. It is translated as CACNSTGGPSSWDTRQMFF.

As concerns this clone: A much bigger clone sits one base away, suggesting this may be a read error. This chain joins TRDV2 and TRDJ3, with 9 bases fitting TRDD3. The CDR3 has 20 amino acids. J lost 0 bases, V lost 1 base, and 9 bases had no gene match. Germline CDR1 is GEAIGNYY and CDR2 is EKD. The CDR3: CACDTVGTGGRSWDTRQMFF. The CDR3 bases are TGTGCCTGTGACACGGTGGGTACTGGGGGACGCTCCTGGGACACCCGACAGATGTTTTTC.

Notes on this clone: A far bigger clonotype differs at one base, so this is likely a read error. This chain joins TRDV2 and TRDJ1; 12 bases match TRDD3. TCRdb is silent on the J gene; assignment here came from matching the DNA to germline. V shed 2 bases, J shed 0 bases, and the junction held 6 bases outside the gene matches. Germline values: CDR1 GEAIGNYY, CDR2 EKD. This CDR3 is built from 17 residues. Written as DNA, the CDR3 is TGTGCCTGTGACATACTGGGGGATACACACCACACCGATAAACTCATCTTT. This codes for CACDILGDTHHTDKLIF.

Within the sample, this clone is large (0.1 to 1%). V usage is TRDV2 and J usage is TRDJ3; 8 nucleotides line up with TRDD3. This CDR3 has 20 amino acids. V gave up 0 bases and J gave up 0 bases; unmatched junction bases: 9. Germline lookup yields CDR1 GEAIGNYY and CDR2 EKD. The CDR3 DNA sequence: TGTGCCTGTGACACCGTACTGGGGGCTACTGACTCCTGGGACACCCGACAGATGTTTTTC. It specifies CACDTVLGATDSWDTRQMFF.

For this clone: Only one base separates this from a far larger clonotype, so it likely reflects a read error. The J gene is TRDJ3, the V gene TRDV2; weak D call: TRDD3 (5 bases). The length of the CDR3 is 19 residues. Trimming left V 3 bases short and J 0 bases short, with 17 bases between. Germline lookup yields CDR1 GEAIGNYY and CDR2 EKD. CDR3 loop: CACDLLEDWSSWDTRQMFF. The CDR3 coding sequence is TGTGCCTGTGACTTACTGGAGGATTGGAGCTCCTGGGACACCCGACAGATGTTTTTC.

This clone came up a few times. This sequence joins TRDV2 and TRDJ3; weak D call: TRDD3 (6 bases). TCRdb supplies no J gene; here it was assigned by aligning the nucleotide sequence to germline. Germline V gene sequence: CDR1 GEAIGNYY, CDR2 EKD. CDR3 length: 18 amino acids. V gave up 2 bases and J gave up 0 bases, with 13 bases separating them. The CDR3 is CACDIWGFSSWDTRQMFF. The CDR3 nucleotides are TGTGCCTGTGACATATGGGGATTCAGCTCCTGGGACACCCGACAGATGTTTTTC.

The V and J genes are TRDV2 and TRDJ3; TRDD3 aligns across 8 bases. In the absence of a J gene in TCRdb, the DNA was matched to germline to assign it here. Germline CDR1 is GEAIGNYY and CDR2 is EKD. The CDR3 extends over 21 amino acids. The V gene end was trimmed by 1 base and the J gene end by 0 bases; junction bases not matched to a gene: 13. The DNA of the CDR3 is TGTGCCTGTGACACGGCCGTACTGGGGGGGCCAAGCTCCTGGGACACCCGACAGATGTTTTTC. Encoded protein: CACDTAVLGGPSSWDTRQMFF.

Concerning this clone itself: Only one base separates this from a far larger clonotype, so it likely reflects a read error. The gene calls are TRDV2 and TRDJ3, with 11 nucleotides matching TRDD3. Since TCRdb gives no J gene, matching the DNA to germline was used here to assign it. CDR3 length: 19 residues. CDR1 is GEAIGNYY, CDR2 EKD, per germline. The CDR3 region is CACDTLGDRSSWDIRQMFF. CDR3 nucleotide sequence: TGTGCCTGTGACACACTGGGGGATAGGAGCTCCTGGGACATCCGACAGATGTTTTTC.

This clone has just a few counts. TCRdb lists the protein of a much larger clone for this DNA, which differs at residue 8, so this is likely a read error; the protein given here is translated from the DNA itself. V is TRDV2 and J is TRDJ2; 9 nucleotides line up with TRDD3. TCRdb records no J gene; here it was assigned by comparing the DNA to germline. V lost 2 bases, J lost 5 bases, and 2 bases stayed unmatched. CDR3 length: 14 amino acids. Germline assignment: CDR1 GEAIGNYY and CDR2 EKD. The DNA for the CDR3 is TGTGCCTGTGACATACTGGGGGAAACAGCACAACTCTTCTTT. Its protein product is CACDILGETAQLFF.

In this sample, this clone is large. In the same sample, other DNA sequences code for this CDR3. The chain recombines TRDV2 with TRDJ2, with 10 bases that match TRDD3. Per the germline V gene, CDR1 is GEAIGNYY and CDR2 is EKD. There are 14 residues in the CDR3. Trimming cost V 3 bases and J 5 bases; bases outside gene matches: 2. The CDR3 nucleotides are TGTGCCTGTGACCTACTGGGGGATACAGCACAACTCTTCTTT. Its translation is CACDLLGDTAQLFF.

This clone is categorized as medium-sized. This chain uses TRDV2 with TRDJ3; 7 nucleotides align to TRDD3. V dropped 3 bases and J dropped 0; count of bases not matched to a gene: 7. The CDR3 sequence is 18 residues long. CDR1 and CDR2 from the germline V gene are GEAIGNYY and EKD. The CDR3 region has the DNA TGTGCCTGTGACTCTGCTGGGGGGAGCTCCTGGGACACCCGACAGATGTTTTTC. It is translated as CACDSAGGSSWDTRQMFF.

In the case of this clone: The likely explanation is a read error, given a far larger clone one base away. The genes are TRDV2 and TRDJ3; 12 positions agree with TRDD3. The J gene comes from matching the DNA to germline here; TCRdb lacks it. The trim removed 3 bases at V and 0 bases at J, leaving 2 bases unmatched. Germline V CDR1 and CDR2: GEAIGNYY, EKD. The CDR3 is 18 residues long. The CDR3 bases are TGTGCCTGTGACGTACTGGGGGATACCTCCTGGGACACCCGACAGATGTTTTTC. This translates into CACDVLGDTSWDTRQMFF.

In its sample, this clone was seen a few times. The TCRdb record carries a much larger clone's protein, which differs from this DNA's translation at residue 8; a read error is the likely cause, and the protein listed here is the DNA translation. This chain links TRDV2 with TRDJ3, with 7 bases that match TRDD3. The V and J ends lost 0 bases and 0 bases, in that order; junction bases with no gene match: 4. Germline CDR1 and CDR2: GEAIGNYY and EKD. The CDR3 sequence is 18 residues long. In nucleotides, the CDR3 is TGTGCCTGTGACACCTTGGGGGAAAACTCCTGGGACACCCGACAGATGTTTTTC. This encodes CACDTLGENSWDTRQMFF.

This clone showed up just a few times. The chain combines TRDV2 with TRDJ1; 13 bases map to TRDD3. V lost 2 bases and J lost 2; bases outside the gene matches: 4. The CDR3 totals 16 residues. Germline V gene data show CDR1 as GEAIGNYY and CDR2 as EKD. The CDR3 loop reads CACDILGDTRTDKLIF. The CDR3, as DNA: TGTGCCTGTGACATACTGGGGGATACGAGGACCGATAAACTCATCTTT.

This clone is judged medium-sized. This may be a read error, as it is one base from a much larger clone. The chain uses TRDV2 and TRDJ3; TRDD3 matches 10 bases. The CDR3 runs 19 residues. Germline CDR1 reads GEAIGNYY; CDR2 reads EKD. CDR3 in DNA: TGTGCCTGTAACACAGTACTGGGGGATTACTCCTGGGACACCCGACAGATGTTTTTC. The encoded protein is CACNTVLGDYSWDTRQMFF.

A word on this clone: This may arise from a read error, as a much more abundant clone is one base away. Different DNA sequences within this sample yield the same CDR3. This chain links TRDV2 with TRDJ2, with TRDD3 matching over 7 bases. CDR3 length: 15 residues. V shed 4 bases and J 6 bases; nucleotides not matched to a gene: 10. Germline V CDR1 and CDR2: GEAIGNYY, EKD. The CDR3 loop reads CACDVLGGPPAQLFF. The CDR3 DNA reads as TGTGCCTGTGATGTTCTGGGGGGACCTCCAGCACAACTCTTCTTT.

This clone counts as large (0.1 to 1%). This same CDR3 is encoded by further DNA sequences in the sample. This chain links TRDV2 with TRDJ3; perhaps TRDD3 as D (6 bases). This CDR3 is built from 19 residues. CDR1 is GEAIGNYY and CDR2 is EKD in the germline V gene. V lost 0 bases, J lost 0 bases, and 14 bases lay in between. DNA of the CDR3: TGTGCCTGTGACACCGTACTGGGAGGGAGCTCCTGGGACACCCGACAGATGTTTTTC. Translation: CACDTVLGGSSWDTRQMFF.

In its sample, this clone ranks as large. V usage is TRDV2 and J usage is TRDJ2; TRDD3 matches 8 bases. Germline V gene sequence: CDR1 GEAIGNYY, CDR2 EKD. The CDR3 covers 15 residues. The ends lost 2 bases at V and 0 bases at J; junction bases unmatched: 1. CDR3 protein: CACDKLGALTAQLFF. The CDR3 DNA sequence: TGTGCCTGTGACAAACTGGGGGCTTTGACAGCACAACTCTTCTTT.

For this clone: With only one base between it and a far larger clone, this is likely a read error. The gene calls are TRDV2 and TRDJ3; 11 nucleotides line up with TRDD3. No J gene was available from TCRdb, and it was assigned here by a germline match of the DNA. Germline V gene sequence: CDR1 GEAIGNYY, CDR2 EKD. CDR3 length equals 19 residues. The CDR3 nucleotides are TGTGCCTGTAACACCTTACTGGGGGATAGCTCCTGGGACACCCGACAGATGTTTTTC. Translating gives CACNTLLGDSSWDTRQMFF.